The present entry profiles one T cell receptor beta chain with its context. Its antigen is not identified. The sample comes from a study of T cell repertoires in cytomegalovirus infection. Across the study: An indication of both CMV infection and matching HLA type came from public TCR beta signatures.

The V and J ends lost 4 bases and 6 bases respectively, with 16 bases between them. The CDR3 runs to 15 residues. Germline loops: CDR1 MNHNY, CDR2 SVGAGI (reference sequence). General study findings and limits: In two of eight donors, the top clonotype was HLA-C-restricted CMV-specific.

Each CDR3 protein gets one entry after TCRdb re-called the reads with MiXCR. The sample comprises some 600,000 distinct CDR3 sequences, 20% to 25% of which are singletons, and 7.5% to 9% rests with the top ten. What was sequenced was CD8+ T cells from PBMCs. The V gene is TRBV6-6, the J gene TRBJ2-4; tentative D call: TRBD1 (5 bases). This clonotype originated in a human donor in good health (CMV status not recorded). Some clones in this sample may be carry-over from other donors' samples. DNA for the CDR3: TGTGCCAGCAGTTCGGACACAGGATTGGGAAACATTCAGTACTTC. Encoded protein: CASSSDTGLGNIQYF.